These 5 T cell receptor beta chains were sequenced from one sample in a study of shared clonotypes between healthy human individuals. Some clones are missing from TCRdb's copy, which holds only in-frame ones; the method was immunoSEQ multiplex PCR. The sample lists 2 million to 2.5 million clones, nearly 97% occurring once. The sequencing input was naive CD4+ T cells sorted from blood. As to subset: CD45RA+ positively selected. Every receptor here comes from a man between 18 and 35 years old in good health.

J is TRBJ2-5 and V is TRBV28, with 11 bases fitting TRBD2. The CDR3 is 16 amino acids. V trimming: 2 bases; J trimming: 3 bases; junction bases outside the gene matches: 5. CDR1 and CDR2 from the germline V gene are MDHEN and SYDVKM. This CDR3 is CASSLASGGIKETQYF. CDR3 DNA sequence: TGTGCCAGCAGTTTAGCTAGCGGGGGGATTAAAGAGACCCAGTACTTC.

The chain combines TRBV5-4 with TRBJ2-7; 7 positions agree with TRBD1. CDR3 length equals 14 residues. V gave up 4 bases and J gave up 5 bases; unmatched junction bases: 9. CDR1 and CDR2 from the germline V gene are SGHNT and YYREEE (reference sequence). This chain's CDR3 is CASSTKQGSHEQYF. In nucleotides, the CDR3 is TGTGCCAGCAGCACGAAACAGGGGAGCCACGAGCAGTACTTC.

With respect to this clone: Other DNA sequences from this sample encode an identical CDR3 as well. The V gene is TRBV19, the J gene TRBJ1-2, with 10 bases identical to TRBD1. V trimming: 4 bases; J trimming: 4 bases; junction bases outside the gene matches: 6. The length of the CDR3 is 15 residues. From germline, CDR1 is LNHDA and CDR2 SQIVND (reference sequence). The CDR3 region is CASSSPGQGFYGYTF. The CDR3 nucleotides are TGTGCCAGTAGTAGTCCGGGACAGGGGTTCTATGGCTACACCTTC. The whole variable domain, filled in from reference TRBV19 and TRBJ1-2, reads DGGITQSPKYLFRKEGQNVTLSCEQNLNHDAMYWYRQDPGQGLRLIYYSQIVNDFQKGDIAEGYSVSREKKESFPLTVTSAQKNPTAFYLCASSSPGQGFYGYTFGSGTRLTVV.

V usage is TRBV28 and J usage is TRBJ2-3, with 10 bases matching TRBD2. The CDR3 runs to 18 residues. V was clipped by 5 bases and J by 4 bases; unmatched bases: 15. Germline loops: CDR1 MDHEN, CDR2 SYDVKM. CDR3 amino acids: CASSDQAGGPGKADTQYF. The CDR3 region has the DNA TGTGCCAGCAGTGACCAAGCGGGGGGGCCCGGGAAGGCAGATACGCAGTATTTT.

The chain uses TRBV18 and TRBJ2-2; D is unclear. V shed 6 bases and J shed 4 bases, with 18 bases lying between them. This CDR3 spans 16 amino acids. Germline V gene lookup returns CDR1 KGHSH and CDR2 LQKENI. CDR3 sequence (DNA): TGTGCCAGCTCCCCGAAGGGCCTTCTTCCCACCGGGGAGCTGTTTTTT. Its translation: CASSPKGLLPTGELFF.